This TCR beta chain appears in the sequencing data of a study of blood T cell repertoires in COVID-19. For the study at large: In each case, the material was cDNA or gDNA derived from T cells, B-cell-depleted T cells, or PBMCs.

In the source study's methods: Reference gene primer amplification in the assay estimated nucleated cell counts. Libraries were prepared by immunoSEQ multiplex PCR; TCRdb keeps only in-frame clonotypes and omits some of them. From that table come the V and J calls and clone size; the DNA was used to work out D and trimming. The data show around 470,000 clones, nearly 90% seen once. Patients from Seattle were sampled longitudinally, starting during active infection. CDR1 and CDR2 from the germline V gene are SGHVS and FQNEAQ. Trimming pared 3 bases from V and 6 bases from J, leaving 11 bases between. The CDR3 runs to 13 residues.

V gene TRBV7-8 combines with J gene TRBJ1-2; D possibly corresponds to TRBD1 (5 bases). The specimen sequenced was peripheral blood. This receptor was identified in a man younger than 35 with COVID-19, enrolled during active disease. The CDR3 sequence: CASSFGQGDGYTF. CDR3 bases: TGTGCCAGCAGCTTCGGGCAGGGTGATGGCTACACCTTC.